Each of the 9 T cell receptor beta chains below was sequenced from the same sample in a study of T cell responses to AZD1222 COVID-19 vaccine. The table came from immunoSEQ multiplex PCR; TCRdb's copy has only in-frame clones and leaves some out. Found here are over 130,000 clones, 85% to 90% of them singletons; the top ten hold 1.5% to 2%. This specimen was peripheral blood, taken 28 days after the second AZD1222 dose. Receptors originate from an adult who received the AZD1222 COVID-19 vaccine.

The V call is TRBV12-3 or TRBV12-4, the J call TRBJ1-2, with no clear D. The CDR3 extends over 12 amino acids. V gave up 6 bases and J gave up 5 bases, with 10 bases separating them. As DNA, the CDR3 is TGTGCCAGCAGCGGCCCCGGTTATGGCTACACCTTC. This gives the protein CASSGPGYGYTF.

The chain uses TRBV5-6 and TRBJ1-3; TRBD1 is a possible D gene (5 bases). The germline gives CDR1 SGHDT, CDR2 YYEEEE. Trimming stripped 3 bases from V and 4 bases from J, with 14 bases between. The CDR3 totals 15 residues. CDR3 region: CASSSYRGVGNTIYF. The CDR3 DNA is TGTGCCAGCAGCTCCTACCGGGGGGTAGGAAACACCATATATTTT.

The V gene is TRBV5-8, the J gene TRBJ1-5; TRBD1 might be the D (6 bases). V shed 1 base and J shed 1 base, with 12 bases lying between them. This CDR3 has 16 residues. CDR1 is SGHTS, CDR2 YDEGEE, per germline. The CDR3 bases are TGTGCCAGCAGCTTGAGGGGGGTGGGCAGCAATCAGCCCCAGCATTTT. It encodes CASSLRGVGSNQPQHF.

The V call is TRBV5-4, the J call TRBJ1-2; D remains ambiguous. In germline, CDR1 is SGHNT, CDR2 YYREEE (reference sequence). The CDR3 is 13 residues long. The V and J ends lost 0 bases and 7 bases respectively, with 10 bases between them. CDR3 bases: TGTGCCAGCAGCTTGGGGAGGGAACCTGGCTACACCTTC. It translates to CASSLGREPGYTF.

This chain links TRBV19 with TRBJ1-6, with D possibly matching TRBD1 (6 bases). Trimming removed 6 bases from V and 4 bases from J, with 10 bases in between. Germline CDR1 reads LNHDA; CDR2 reads SQIVND (reference sequence). CDR3 length equals 14 residues. CDR3 bases: TGTGCCAGTAGGCTTGGACAGTATAATTCACCCCTCCACTTT. This translates into CASRLGQYNSPLHF.

The rearrangement joins TRBV4-3 to TRBJ1-6; D is unclear. CDR1 is LGHNA, CDR2 YSLEER, per germline. The CDR3 has 19 amino acids. V lost 0 bases to trimming and J lost 0 bases, with 15 bases between them. CDR3 region: CASSQDPGWRSSYNSPLHF. In DNA form, the CDR3 reads TGCGCCAGCAGCCAAGATCCCGGGTGGAGGAGCTCCTATAATTCACCCCTCCACTTT.

The chain combines TRBV24-1 with TRBJ2-5; 10 nucleotides agree with TRBD2. The CDR3 runs to 15 residues. Unmatched junction bases numbered 4, after V lost 3 bases and J lost 4 bases. Germline CDR1 KGHDR, CDR2 SFDVKD. CDR3 in amino acids: CATSDPRTSGETQYF. CDR3 DNA sequence: TGTGCCACCAGTGATCCCCGGACTAGCGGAGAGACCCAGTACTTC.

This clone was counted a few times. The chain joins TRBV24-1 to TRBJ2-2; D call uncertain. The V end lost 7 bases, the J end lost 4 bases, and 12 bases lay between the germline ends. There are 14 residues in the CDR3. Germline CDR1 reads KGHDR; CDR2 reads SFDVKD. The chain's CDR3 is CATSLTASTGELFF. In nucleotides, the CDR3 is TGTGCCACCAGCCTCACCGCTAGCACCGGGGAGCTGTTTTTT.

The chain links TRBV30 to TRBJ1-6, with D possibly being TRBD1 (6 bases). Trimming stripped 1 base from V and 4 bases from J, with 14 bases between. Germline V gene sequence: CDR1 GTSNPN, CDR2 SVGIG (reference sequence). The CDR3 runs 16 residues. The CDR3 nucleotides read TGTGCCTGGAGTGGGATAAGGGGGGGATATAATTCACCCCTCCACTTT. This codes for CAWSGIRGGYNSPLHF.